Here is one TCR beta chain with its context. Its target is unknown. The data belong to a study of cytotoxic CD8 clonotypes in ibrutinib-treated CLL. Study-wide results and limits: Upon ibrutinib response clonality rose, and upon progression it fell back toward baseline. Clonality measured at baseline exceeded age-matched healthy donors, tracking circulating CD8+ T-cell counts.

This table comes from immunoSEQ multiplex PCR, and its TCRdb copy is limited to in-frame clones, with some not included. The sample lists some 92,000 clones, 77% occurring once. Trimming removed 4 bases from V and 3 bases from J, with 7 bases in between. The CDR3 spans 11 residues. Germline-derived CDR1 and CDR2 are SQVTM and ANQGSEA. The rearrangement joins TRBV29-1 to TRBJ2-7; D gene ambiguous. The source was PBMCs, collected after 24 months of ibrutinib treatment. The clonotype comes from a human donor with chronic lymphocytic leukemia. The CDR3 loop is CSVGEFYEQYF. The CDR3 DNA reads TGCAGCGTTGGAGAGTTCTACGAGCAGTACTTC.